These 2 T cell receptor beta chains originate from one sample sequenced in a study of vaccination and CD4 T cells after COVID-19. Treatment: approximately 10-day PBMC culture with coronavirus spike peptide pools or control peptides (ViraFEST assay). Their antigens are not known. The Oncomine TCR Beta short-read assay was what sequenced the DNA obtained from cultured CD4+ T cells. TCRdb analysed the PCR reads with MiXCR anew, one entry per CDR3 protein. Altogether 16,000 or so distinct CDR3 sequences are present, 40% to 65% being singletons, with the ten largest covering more than 3.5%. The source material was CD4+ T cells from blood, cultured in vitro, sampled before SARS-CoV-2 vaccination. These receptors were obtained from a human donor who had recovered from COVID-19.

V and J are TRBV7-2 and TRBJ2-3; D might be TRBD2 (5 bases). The V and J ends lost 5 bases and 6 bases respectively, with 15 bases between them. The CDR3 has 14 amino acids. Germline V gene lookup returns CDR1 SGHTA and CDR2 FQGNSA. The CDR3 loop reads CASSPGLNGDTQYF. DNA of the CDR3: TGTGCCAGCAGCCCCGGACTCAACGGGGATACGCAGTATTTT.

The genes are TRBV7-8 and TRBJ2-3; 11 positions agree with TRBD2. Trimming removed 6 bases from V and 2 bases from J; junction bases left unmatched: 7. Germline V gives CDR1 SGHVS, CDR2 FQNEAQ. The CDR3 has 16 residues. The DNA for the CDR3 is TGTGCCAGCAGACCGACTAGCGGGACTTACACAGATACGCAGTATTTT. The encoded protein is CASRPTSGTYTDTQYF. Drawing the rest from reference TRBV7-8 and TRBJ2-3, the complete variable domain is GAGVSQSPRYKVAKRGQDVALRCDPISGHVSLFWYQQALGQGPEFLTYFQNEAQLDKSGLPSDRFFAERPEGSVSTLKIQRTQQEDSAVYLCASRPTSGTYTDTQYFGPGTRLTVL.